This T cell receptor beta chain was profiled in a study of blood T cell repertoires in COVID-19. Study-wide background: Both acute and convalescent COVID-19 samples were obtained from the United States, Italy and Spain. PBMCs, B-cell-depleted T cells, or T cells provided the cDNA or gDNA that made up the material.

This CDR3 region has 14 residues. The V segment lost 8 bases and the J segment 3 bases; nucleotides outside the gene matches: 7. CDR1 and CDR2 from the germline V gene are MNHNY and SVGAGI (reference sequence). Original analysis: Amplifying reference gene primers gave estimates of nucleated cell counts. This table comes from immunoSEQ multiplex PCR, and its TCRdb copy is limited to in-frame clones, with some not included. The V and J calls and clone size were taken over from that table, and D and trimming were inferred from the DNA. The data show 110,000 or so clones, 85% to 90% seen once. The TCR originated in a woman between 50 and 59 years old with acute or convalescent COVID-19. The specimen sequenced was peripheral blood. The chain carries TRBV6-6 and TRBJ2-7; 10 nucleotides line up with TRBD2. The CDR3 spells CASEERGGNYEQYF. CDR3 sequence (DNA): TGTGCCAGCGAGGAGCGGGGGGGCAACTACGAGCAGTACTTC.